This T cell receptor (beta chain) was captured in a study of blood T cell repertoires in COVID-19. Clones were sequenced by immunoSEQ multiplex PCR, and TCRdb holds only the in-frame ones, with some missing. The table lists some 350,000 clones, 85% to 90% of them singletons. CDR1 is SGDLS, CDR2 YYNGEE, per germline. V lost 0 bases to trimming and J lost 5 bases; unmatched junction nucleotides: 5. CDR3 length: 15 residues. Material: peripheral blood. The clonotype was recovered from a young man with active or convalescent COVID-19. This chain joins TRBV9 and TRBJ2-3, with TRBD1 matching over 8 bases. The CDR3 sequence: CASSVDQGARDTQYF. The CDR3, as DNA: TGTGCCAGCAGCGTAGACCAGGGGGCTCGAGATACGCAGTATTTT.